The 24 T cell receptor beta chains presented below share a single source sample, sequenced in a study of identical twins. Each CDR3 protein gets one entry after TCRdb re-called the 5' RACE reads with MiXCR. The table records about 150,000 distinct CDR3 sequences, around 3.6% of them present only once. The sample consisted of memory T cells sorted from blood. All receptors come from a man aged 18-30 years in good health.

This clonotype was seen only a few times. The J gene is TRBJ1-2, the V gene TRBV30; D may be TRBD1 (6 bases). The V end lost 0 bases, the J end lost 7 bases, and 9 bases lay between the germline ends. Germline V gene sequence: CDR1 GTSNPN, CDR2 SVGIG (reference sequence). The CDR3 has 12 amino acids. CDR3 DNA: TGTGCCTGGAGTGTACGAGGGGGTGGCTACACCTTC. Its translation: CAWSVRGGGYTF.

This clonotype was detected many times. This chain joins TRBV5-5 and TRBJ2-1; D call uncertain. The V and J ends lost 4 bases and 9 bases respectively, with 11 bases between them. The CDR3 extends over 12 amino acids. Germline V gene lookup returns CDR1 SGHKS and CDR2 YYEKEE (reference sequence). The CDR3 here is CASSTRLGEQFF. As DNA, the CDR3 is TGTGCCAGCAGCACCCGACTCGGTGAGCAGTTCTTC. The full variable domain, its missing parts supplied by reference TRBV5-5 and TRBJ2-1, is DAGVTQSPTHLIKTRGQQVTLRCSPISGHKSVSWYQQVLGQGPQFIFQYYEKEERGRGNFPDRFSARQFPNYSSELNVNALLLGDSALYLCASSTRLGEQFFGPGTRLTVL.

In its sample, this clonotype was seen many times. In DNA, the CDR3 is TGCGCCAGCAGCTGGAGCCAGGGGGAGGTTGAGCAGTTCTTC. Encoded protein: CASSWSQGEVEQFF. This rearrangement joins TRBV5-1 to TRBJ2-1, with TRBD1 as a possible D gene (7 bases). The length of the CDR3 is 14 residues. With 3 bases removed from V and 9 bases from J, the gap between germline ends came to 16 bases. Germline-derived CDR1 and CDR2 are SGHRS and YFSETQ.

This clonotype came up many times. V usage is TRBV2 and J usage is TRBJ2-2; D uncertain. CDR1 and CDR2 (germline): SNHLY, FYNNEI. Trimming took off 8 bases at V and 0 bases at J, with 10 bases between the two ends. The CDR3 loop spans 14 amino acids. CDR3 region: CASVGPANTGELFF. In nucleotides, the CDR3 is TGTGCCAGCGTCGGGCCGGCGAACACCGGGGAGCTGTTTTTT.

The sample holds many counts of this clonotype. This chain uses TRBV7-2 with TRBJ1-1; D is uncertain. Looked up from germline, CDR1 is SGHTA and CDR2 is FQGNSA. V gave up 5 bases and J gave up 2 bases, with 12 bases separating them. CDR3 length equals 14 residues. DNA for the CDR3: TGTGCCAGCAGCCCGTTCCGAGGAAACACTGAAGCTTTCTTT. Its protein product is CASSPFRGNTEAFF. Full variable domain (outside the CDR3, taken from reference TRBV7-2 and TRBJ1-1): GAGVSQSPSNKVTEKGKDVELRCDPISGHTALYWYRQSLGQGLEFLIYFQGNSAPDKSGLPSDRFSAERTGGSVSTLTIQRTQQEDSAVYLCASSPFRGNTEAFFGQGTRLTVV.

V and J are TRBV30 and TRBJ1-1; no clear D. V was pared by 2 bases and J by 1 base, with 14 bases between. The CDR3 spans 15 residues. The V gene's germline CDR1 is GTSNPN and CDR2 SVGIG (reference sequence). CDR3 protein: CAWSKRVTRNTEAFF. The DNA for the CDR3 is TGTGCCTGGAGTAAAAGAGTTACCCGGAACACTGAAGCTTTCTTT.

In this sample, this clonotype turned up many times. V gene TRBV25-1 combines with J gene TRBJ1-3, with D possibly being TRBD1 (6 bases). The CDR3 spans 15 residues. Trimming removed 2 bases from V and 4 bases from J, with 12 bases in between. The germline gives CDR1 MGHDK, CDR2 SYGVNS. CDR3 protein: CASSEGGGQGNTIYF. CDR3 in DNA: TGTGCCAGCAGTGAAGGGGGGGGCCAGGGAAACACCATATATTTT.

This clonotype was recorded at least ten times. The J gene is TRBJ2-1, the V gene TRBV27; D assignment may be TRBD1 or TRBD2 (6 bases each). The CDR3 has 14 residues. Germline V CDR1 and CDR2: MNHEY, SMNVEV (reference sequence). The V and J ends lost 3 bases and 9 bases respectively, with 15 bases between them. CDR3 sequence: CASSLNRAEGEQFF. In DNA form, the CDR3 reads TGTGCCAGCAGTTTGAACAGGGCGGAGGGTGAGCAGTTCTTC.

This clonotype was counted at least ten times. The chain recombines TRBV7-9 with TRBJ2-5, with D possibly being TRBD1 (6 bases). The CDR3 has 15 residues. Germline-derived CDR1 and CDR2 are SEHNR and FQNEAQ (reference sequence). Trimming stripped 5 bases from V and 3 bases from J, with 16 bases between. CDR3 DNA sequence: TGTGCCAGCAGCCCCCAGGCCACAGGGAAAGAGACCCAGTACTTC. Protein product: CASSPQATGKETQYF.

This clonotype was seen at least ten times. The chain employs TRBV11-1 and TRBJ2-1, with 8 positions matching TRBD2. The J segment lost 3 bases and the V segment lost 2 bases, leaving 3 bases of the junction unmatched. The CDR3 contains 15 residues. The germline V gene encodes CDR1 SGHAT and CDR2 FQDESV (reference sequence). The CDR3 nucleotides are TGTGCCAGCAGCTTAACGGGACTAGTCTACAATGAGCAGTTCTTC. Translation: CASSLTGLVYNEQFF.

This clonotype was seen many times. The genes are TRBV6-4 and TRBJ2-3, with D maybe TRBD2 (6 bases). The length of the CDR3 is 14 residues. Trimming took 4 bases from V and 0 from J, leaving 8 bases between them. CDR1 MRHNA and CDR2 SNTAGT come from the germline V gene. This CDR3 reads CASSASGSTDTQYF. CDR3 sequence (DNA): TGTGCCAGCAGTGCGAGCGGGAGCACAGATACGCAGTATTTT.

This clonotype was seen ten or more times. The J gene is TRBJ2-2, the V gene TRBV5-1, with 11 positions matching TRBD2. The CDR3 contains 17 residues. The J segment lost 4 bases and the V segment lost 2 bases, leaving 7 bases of the junction unmatched. Per the germline V gene, CDR1 is SGHRS and CDR2 is YFSETQ. CDR3 in amino acids: CASSFVLAGVITGELFF. CDR3 in DNA: TGCGCCAGCAGCTTCGTACTAGCGGGAGTGATCACCGGGGAGCTGTTTTTT.

This clonotype has a count of ten or more. J is TRBJ2-7 and V is TRBV18; D call uncertain. With 3 bases removed from V and 0 bases from J, the gap between germline ends came to 15 bases. CDR3 length equals 16 residues. Germline V gene sequence: CDR1 KGHSH, CDR2 LQKENI. CDR3 in DNA: TGTGCCAGCTCACCTCCGACAAGGCTACCCTCCTACGAGCAGTACGTC. Translation gives CASSPPTRLPSYEQYV.

This clonotype occurred many times. V usage is TRBV11-2 and J usage is TRBJ2-1; TRBD1 matches at 7 bases. Germline CDR1 SGHAT, CDR2 FQNNGV. The CDR3 sequence is 15 residues long. The junction had 7 bases not matched to a gene; V was cut back by 3 bases and J by 5 bases. CDR3 nucleotide sequence: TGTGCCAGCAGCTTGGGAGCAGGGGGTAACAATGAGCAGTTCTTC. This encodes CASSLGAGGNNEQFF. The full variable domain, completed using reference TRBV11-2 and TRBJ2-1, is EAGVAQSPRYKIIEKRQSVAFWCNPISGHATLYWYQQILGQGPKLLIQFQNNGVVDDSQLPKDRFSAERLKGVDSTLKIQPAKLEDSAVYLCASSLGAGGNNEQFFGPGTRLTVL.

This clonotype appeared many times. V gene TRBV6-5 combines with J gene TRBJ2-1; no definite D call. The CDR3 spans 14 residues. V lost 4 bases to trimming and J lost 9 bases, with 16 bases between them. Germline V lookup: CDR1 MNHEY, CDR2 SVGAGI. As DNA, the CDR3 is TGTGCCAGCAGTTCCTTGGACGCTCTGGGTGAGCAGTTCTTC. Translating gives CASSSLDALGEQFF.

This clonotype has ten or more counts. This sequence joins TRBV6-1 and TRBJ2-1, with D possibly being TRBD2 (5 bases). Germline CDR1 and CDR2: MNHNS and SASEGT. Trimming stripped 2 bases from V and 8 bases from J, with 10 bases between. CDR3 size: 13 residues. The CDR3 sequence is CASSELEVDEQFF. The CDR3 DNA reads TGTGCCAGCAGTGAATTGGAGGTCGATGAGCAGTTCTTC.

This clonotype was detected only a few times. A read error may be the cause here, since a much bigger clone is one base away. The chain links TRBV3-1 to TRBJ2-2; D is ambiguous. Germline lookup yields CDR1 LGHDT and CDR2 YNNKEL (reference sequence). The CDR3 is made up of 12 amino acids. Trimming left V 3 bases short and J 6 bases short, with 5 bases between. The CDR3 nucleotides are TGTGCCAGCAGCCATCCCCCCGGGGAGCTGTTTTTT. This sequence encodes CASSHPPGELFF.

This clonotype has at least ten counts. V is TRBV12-3 or TRBV12-4 and J is TRBJ1-2, with D maybe TRBD1 (5 bases). Trimming stripped 4 bases from V and 7 bases from J, with 16 bases between. This CDR3 spans 14 amino acids. The CDR3 sequence is CASSSLRGLGGYTF. CDR3 coding DNA: TGTGCCAGCAGTTCCCTCCGGGGGTTGGGTGGCTACACCTTC.

This clonotype was seen repeatedly, ten times or more. In DNA, the CDR3 is TGTGCCAGCAGCTCGAGGGTTCATGAGCAGTTCTTC. It is translated as CASSSRVHEQFF. The V call is TRBV7-9, the J call TRBJ2-1; a weak D match, TRBD2 (5 bases). V was cut by 4 bases and J by 8 bases, with 9 bases left in between. The germline CDR1 and CDR2 sequences are SEHNR and FQNEAQ (reference sequence). The CDR3 runs to 12 residues.

This clonotype was recorded many times. CDR3 DNA: TGTGCCAGCAGTCGAACTTGGGGGTATGATCAGCCCCAGCATTTT. This translates into CASSRTWGYDQPQHF. The chain combines TRBV7-2 with TRBJ1-5; D might be TRBD1 (5 bases). The CDR3 runs to 15 residues. The V gene's germline CDR1 is SGHTA and CDR2 FQGNSA. The V end lost 6 bases, the J end lost 5 bases, and 17 bases lay between the germline ends. The whole variable domain, remainder taken from reference TRBV7-2 and TRBJ1-5, is GAGVSQSPSNKVTEKGKDVELRCDPISGHTALYWYRQSLGQGLEFLIYFQGNSAPDKSGLPSDRFSAERTGGSVSTLTIQRTQQEDSAVYLCASSRTWGYDQPQHFGDGTRLSIL.

This clonotype showed up many times. V usage is TRBV11-2 and J usage is TRBJ2-4, with D tentatively TRBD1 or TRBD2 (5 bases each). Germline CDR1 and CDR2: SGHAT and FQNNGV. Trimming removed 1 base from V and 0 bases from J, with 19 bases in between. The CDR3 spans 19 residues. The DNA of the CDR3 is TGTGCCAGCAGCTTAGGGGCAGGGACCCTTAGACTAGCCAAAAACATTCAGTACTTC. Residues: CASSLGAGTLRLAKNIQYF.

This clonotype was counted at least ten times. V and J are TRBV7-3 and TRBJ2-1; tentative D call: TRBD2 (5 bases). Germline lookup yields CDR1 SGHTA and CDR2 FQGTGA. The V end was cut by 1 base, the J end by 9 bases, with 16 bases between. This CDR3 has 15 residues. The CDR3 sequence is CASSLKRAPRGEQFF. The CDR3 coding sequence is TGTGCCAGCAGCTTAAAGAGGGCCCCCCGGGGTGAGCAGTTCTTC.

This clonotype was counted between two and nine times. This sequence joins TRBV11-2 and TRBJ2-2; no clear D. From germline, CDR1 is SGHAT and CDR2 FQNNGV. V lost 1 base and J 5 bases, leaving 11 bases between the germline ends. This CDR3 has 15 residues. The CDR3 sequence: CASSLGTRRTGELFF. Here the CDR3 DNA reads TGTGCCAGCAGCTTAGGGACGCGCCGAACCGGGGAGCTGTTTTTT.

This clonotype appeared many times. The rearrangement uses TRBV24-1 and TRBJ2-2; TRBD2 matches 7 bases. Germline-derived CDR1 and CDR2 are KGHDR and SFDVKD. With V trimmed by 9 bases and J by 4 bases, 7 bases remained unmatched. The CDR3 is 14 amino acids. CDR3 protein: CATGRAGITGELFF. The CDR3 bases are TGTGCCACCGGGAGGGCAGGGATCACCGGGGAGCTGTTTTTT.